These 14 T cell receptor beta chains originate from one sample sequenced in a study of neoadjuvant anti-PD-1 for oral cavity cancer. The time point was: after neoadjuvant nivolumab, at surgical resection. This table comes from immunoSEQ multiplex PCR, and its TCRdb copy is limited to in-frame clones, with some not included. Among tens of thousands of clones listed, roughly nine tenths were seen once. Source: PBMCs, taken after nivolumab (anti-PD-1) treatment. The receptors shown here come from a person aged 40-85 years with oral cavity squamous cell carcinoma.

The chain joins TRBV6-1 to TRBJ1-1; D perhaps matches TRBD1 (5 bases). V lost 7 bases to trimming and J lost 6 bases, with 15 bases between them. Looked up from germline, CDR1 is MNHNS and CDR2 is SASEGT. The CDR3 has 13 amino acids. The CDR3 DNA reads as TGTGCCAGCACCGGGACTGCAGACGCTGAAGCTTTCTTT. It codes for CASTGTADAEAFF.

The chain employs TRBV5-5 and TRBJ2-2; either TRBD1 or TRBD2 may fit D (5 bases each). Looked up from germline, CDR1 is SGHKS and CDR2 is YYEKEE (reference sequence). The CDR3 sequence is 15 residues long. V was trimmed by 4 bases and J by 7 bases, leaving 17 bases between them. The CDR3 nucleotides are TGTGCCAGCAGCCCGGACTCCTTGGGGGACGGGGAGCTGTTTTTT. Translating it yields CASSPDSLGDGELFF.

The V call is TRBV27, the J call TRBJ2-1; tentatively, D is TRBD2 (5 bases). This CDR3 region has 16 residues. The V gene's germline CDR1 is MNHEY and CDR2 SMNVEV (reference sequence). V lost 5 bases, J lost 0 bases, and 14 bases lay in between. Here the CDR3 DNA reads TGTGCCAGCAGTCCCGAGGGTCTACGCTCCTACAATGAGCAGTTCTTC. This gives the protein CASSPEGLRSYNEQFF.

This clone showed up just a few times. The CDR3 nucleotides read TGTGCCAGCAGCGTCAGGGTACGGTACAATGAGCAGTTCTTC. Translated: CASSVRVRYNEQFF. The chain carries TRBV7-8 and TRBJ2-1; D is possibly TRBD1 (5 bases). V was shortened by 5 bases and J by 4 bases, with 12 bases between the two germline ends. The CDR3 runs to 14 residues. The germline V gene encodes CDR1 SGHVS and CDR2 FQNEAQ.

V gene TRBV27 combines with J gene TRBJ2-4; D may match TRBD1 or TRBD2 (5 bases each). This CDR3 spans 16 amino acids. The germline gives CDR1 MNHEY, CDR2 SMNVEV (reference sequence). The V gene lost 0 bases and the J gene lost 7 bases, with 16 bases spanning the gap. CDR3 nucleotide sequence: TGTGCCAGCAGTTTATCATGGGGGAGAGGGGTTAACATTCAGTACTTC. It is translated as CASSLSWGRGVNIQYF.

The chain couples TRBV5-1 to TRBJ2-7; 7 nucleotides line up with TRBD1. CDR1 and CDR2 from the germline V gene are SGHRS and YFSETQ. The V segment lost 3 bases and the J segment 6 bases; nucleotides outside the gene matches: 9. The CDR3 contains 14 residues. The CDR3 region has the DNA TGCGCCAGCAGCTCTCTACAGGGGAAGATCGAGCAGTACTTC. Its translation is CASSSLQGKIEQYF.

This rearrangement joins TRBV18 to TRBJ1-3; tentatively, D is TRBD1 (5 bases). V lost 6 bases and J lost 0, with 15 bases in between. The CDR3 extends over 16 amino acids. CDR1 is KGHSH, CDR2 LQKENI, per germline. In nucleotides, the CDR3 is TGTGCCAGCTCCGTCGGGACGGCCCTCTCTGGAAACACCATATATTTT. Translated: CASSVGTALSGNTIYF.

The V and J genes are TRBV5-1 and TRBJ1-1; a possible D gene is TRBD1 (5 bases). The CDR3 totals 14 residues. Germline CDR1 SGHRS, CDR2 YFSETQ. V lost 7 bases, J lost 5 bases, and 18 bases lay in between. CDR3 sequence reads: CASEPGPGSTEAFF. For the CDR3, the DNA is TGCGCCAGCGAACCGGGGCCGGGCAGTACTGAAGCTTTCTTT.

This sequence joins TRBV6-5 and TRBJ1-5; 7 nucleotides match TRBD1. Looked up from germline, CDR1 is MNHEY and CDR2 is SVGAGI. This CDR3 region has 14 residues. Losses at the gene ends were 2 bases for V and 7 bases for J; bases not matched to a gene: 5. The CDR3 spells CASSYDRAVQPQHF. The CDR3 coding sequence is TGTGCCAGCAGTTACGACAGGGCGGTACAGCCCCAGCATTTT.

CDR3 sequence: CASRGGTSGSYEQYF. The CDR3 bases are TGTGCCAGCAGGGGCGGGACTAGCGGCTCCTACGAGCAGTACTTC. The chain combines TRBV5-4 with TRBJ2-7, with 11 positions matching TRBD2. Trimming at V came to 5 bases and at J to 0 bases, leaving 4 bases not matched to a gene. The CDR3 sequence is 15 residues long. Germline V gives CDR1 SGHNT, CDR2 YYREEE (reference sequence).

The chain has TRBV5-4 and TRBJ2-3, with a weak D call TRBD2 (7 bases). Germline CDR1 and CDR2: SGHNT and YYREEE (reference sequence). The CDR3 loop spans 15 amino acids. V was trimmed by 4 bases and J by 1 base, leaving 13 bases between them. The CDR3 nucleotides read TGTGCCAGCAGCCTGACGGGGGGCCGCACAGATACGCAGTATTTT. This codes for CASSLTGGRTDTQYF.

The chain has TRBV9 and TRBJ2-3; TRBD2 matches at 9 bases. Losses at the gene ends were 4 bases for V and 1 base for J; bases not matched to a gene: 10. Per the germline V gene, CDR1 is SGDLS and CDR2 is YYNGEE. The CDR3 has 17 residues. This CDR3 reads CASSPRYSGGGTDTQYF. In nucleotides, the CDR3 is TGTGCCAGCAGCCCGCGGTATAGCGGGGGAGGCACAGATACGCAGTATTTT. The full variable domain, in which reference TRBV9 and TRBJ2-3 provide the parts outside the CDR3, is DSGVTQTPKHLITATGQRVTLRCSPRSGDLSVYWYQQSLDQGLQFLIQYYNGEERAKGNILERFSAQQFPDLHSELNLSSLELGDSALYFCASSPRYSGGGTDTQYFGPGTRLTVL.

This chain joins TRBV7-2 and TRBJ1-2, with 7 bases fitting TRBD1. This CDR3 comprises 16 residues. The V gene end was trimmed by 0 bases and the J gene end by 3 bases; junction bases not matched to a gene: 7. Germline V gene lookup returns CDR1 SGHTA and CDR2 FQGNSA. The CDR3 loop reads CASSLARAGGYYGYTF. The CDR3 DNA reads TGTGCCAGCAGCTTAGCGCGGGCAGGGGGATACTATGGCTACACCTTC.

The gene calls are TRBV30 and TRBJ1-2; D might be TRBD1 (6 bases). The CDR3 runs 13 residues. Trimming removed 1 base from V and 8 bases from J, with 14 bases in between. Germline assignment: CDR1 GTSNPN and CDR2 SVGIG (reference sequence). CDR3 in amino acids: CAWSGQAGSGYTF. In nucleotides, the CDR3 is TGTGCCTGGAGTGGACAGGCGGGGAGCGGCTACACCTTC.